The rows below give T cell receptor beta chains drawn from one sample of a study of naive and memory T cell subsets. Each CDR3 protein is one row after TCRdb ran MiXCR on the UMI-ligation and nested PCR reads. Of about 8,000 distinct CDR3 sequences listed, less than 35% are singletons. The specimen sequenced was CD8+ TEMRA cells from blood. The source of these receptors is a human donor in good health. Each CDR3 is given without its conserved first and last residue. D genes are given only for firm matches.

cdr3_aa	v_call	d_call
ASRPTSGGASEQF	TRBV28	TRBD2
ASLRSSGANVLT	TRBV28	-
SVLGDTQY	TRBV20-1	-
ASSLSNMGGAYEQY	TRBV28	-
SVESHVYDYGYT	TRBV29-1	-
ASSLVGHYEQY	TRBV7-8	-
AGTWGFLEAF	TRBV30	-
SVQTGVNTEAF	TRBV29-1	-
ASSPRGSFQY	TRBV13	-
ASSPTPGQNNYGYT	TRBV18	-
ASFSQGYGYT	TRBV28	-
ASKGLKAHEQY	TRBV27	-
ASSSRLPLNTGELF	TRBV28	-
ASTSGRFTGELF	TRBV28	-
ASSLGRVRSPLH	TRBV5-8	-
SVWGIHEQY	TRBV29-1	-
ASSYMATEAF	TRBV6-2/TRBV6-3	-
STRGTPTNEKLF	TRBV28	-
TGGAEAF	TRBV20-1	-
ASSFAGYSGNTIY	TRBV12-3/TRBV12-4	-
ASRSSGTGNAEAF	TRBV12-3/TRBV12-4	TRBD1
ASSLLAAGSTDTQY	TRBV12-3/TRBV12-4	TRBD2